This T cell receptor (beta chain) was sequenced for a study of blood T cell repertoires in COVID-19. Background on the study: COVID-19 samples from acute and convalescent phases originated in the United States, Italy and Spain.

Assay: immunoSEQ multiplex PCR; the TCRdb copy retains only in-frame clones and omits some. The sample has a few hundred thousand clones, 70% to 90% seen once. CDR1 and CDR2 from the germline V gene are SNHLY and FYNNEI. Trimming removed 8 bases from V and 1 base from J; junction bases left unmatched: 10. The CDR3 covers 15 residues. This TCR derives from a woman aged 30 to 39 who had recovered from COVID-19. The specimen was PBMCs or T cells enriched from blood (not recorded which). The rearrangement links TRBV2 to TRBJ2-5; 7 nucleotides align to TRBD1. The CDR3: CASGSMAGGQETQYF. CDR3 in DNA: TGTGCCAGCGGCAGCATGGCAGGGGGCCAAGAGACCCAGTACTTC.